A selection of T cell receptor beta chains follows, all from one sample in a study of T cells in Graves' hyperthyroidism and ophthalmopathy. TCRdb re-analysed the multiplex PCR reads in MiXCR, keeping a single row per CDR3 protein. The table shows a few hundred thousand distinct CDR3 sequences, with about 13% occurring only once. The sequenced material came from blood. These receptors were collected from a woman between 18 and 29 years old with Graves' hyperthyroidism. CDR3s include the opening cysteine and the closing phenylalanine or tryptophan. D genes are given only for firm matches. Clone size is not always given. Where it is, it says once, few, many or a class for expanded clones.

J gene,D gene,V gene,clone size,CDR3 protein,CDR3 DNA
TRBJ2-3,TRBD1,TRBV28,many,CASTPPTGGTDTQYF,TGTGCCAGCACACCCCCGACAGGGGGCACAGATACGCAGTATTTT
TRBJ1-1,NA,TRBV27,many,CASSPGDMNTEAFF,TGTGCCAGCTCCCCCGGGGACATGAACACTGAAGCTTTCTTT
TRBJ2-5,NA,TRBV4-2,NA,CASSQEGRSQETQYF,TGTGCCAGCAGCCAAGAAGGCAGGAGCCAAGAGACCCAGTACTTC
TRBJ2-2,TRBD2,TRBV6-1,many,CASSEPYGRRGGTGELFF,TGTGCCAGCAGTGAACCCTACGGCAGGCGGGGGGGCACCGGGGAGCTGTTTTTT
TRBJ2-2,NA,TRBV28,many,CASSLNRGFAGELFF,TGTGCCAGCAGTTTGAATAGGGGATTCGCCGGGGAGCTGTTTTTT
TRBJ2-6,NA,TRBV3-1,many,CASSQDYATGLSGANVLTF,TGTGCCAGCAGCCAAGATTATGCGACAGGCCTATCTGGGGCCAACGTCCTGACTTTC
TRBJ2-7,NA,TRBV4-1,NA,CASSQVGTYSNEQYF,TGCGCCAGCAGCCAAGTCGGGACTTATTCGAACGAGCAGTACTTC
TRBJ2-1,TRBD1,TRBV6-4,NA,CASSGGQGGYNEQFF,TGTGCCAGCAGTGGGGGACAGGGAGGCTACAATGAGCAGTTCTTC
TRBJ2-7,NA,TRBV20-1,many,CSARKQLFDEQYF,TGCAGTGCTAGGAAACAGCTTTTCGACGAGCAGTACTTC
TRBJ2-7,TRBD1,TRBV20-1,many,CSAQTRTGTYEQYF,TGCAGTGCTCAAACTCGGACAGGGACCTACGAGCAGTACTTC
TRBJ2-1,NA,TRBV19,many,CASRPRRGGGIEQFF,TGTGCCAGTAGACCGAGGCGGGGAGGAGGCATTGAGCAGTTCTTC
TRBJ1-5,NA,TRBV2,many,CASSENLRGSQPQHF,TGTGCCAGCAGTGAAAATCTAAGGGGTAGTCAGCCCCAGCATTTT
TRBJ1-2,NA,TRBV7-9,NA,CASSFPGEPYGYTF,TGTGCCAGCAGCTTTCCCGGTGAGCCTTATGGCTACACCTTC
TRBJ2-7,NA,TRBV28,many,CASREGTELYEQYF,TGTGCCAGCAGGGAGGGGACCGAACTCTACGAGCAGTACTTC
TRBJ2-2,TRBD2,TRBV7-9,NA,CASSFEAGGPGTGELFF,TGTGCCAGCAGCTTCGAAGCGGGAGGGCCGGGCACCGGGGAGCTGTTTTTT
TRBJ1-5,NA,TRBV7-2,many,CASSLETSNQPQHF,TGTGCCAGCAGCTTGGAAACGAGCAATCAGCCCCAGCATTTT
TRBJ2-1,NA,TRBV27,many,CASSAGAQGSEQFF,TGTGCCAGCAGCGCCGGGGCGCAGGGTTCTGAGCAGTTCTTC
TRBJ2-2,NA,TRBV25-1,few,CASSAPGANTGELFF,TGTGCCAGCAGTGCTCCAGGAGCCAACACCGGGGAGCTGTTTTTT
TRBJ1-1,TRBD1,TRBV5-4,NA,CASSLGMGQGASRNTEAFF,TGTGCCAGCAGCTTGGGGATGGGGCAGGGGGCTTCTCGGAACACTGAAGCTTTCTTT
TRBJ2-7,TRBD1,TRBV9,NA,CASSVGGQGRVEQYF,TGTGCCAGCAGCGTAGGAGGACAGGGACGGGTCGAGCAGTACTTC
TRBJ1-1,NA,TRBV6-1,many,CASSEGVQYRNTEAFF,TGTGCCAGCAGTGAAGGCGTACAGTACAGGAACACTGAAGCTTTCTTT
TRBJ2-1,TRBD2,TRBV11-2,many,CASSLRREGLYNEQFF,TGTGCCAGCAGCTTACGTCGGGAGGGCCTATACAATGAGCAGTTCTTC
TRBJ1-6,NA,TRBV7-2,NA,CASSREIPSPYNSPLHF,TGTGCCAGCAGCAGAGAAATTCCAAGCCCCTATAATTCACCCCTCCACTTT
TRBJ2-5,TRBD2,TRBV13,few,CASSPTSGGTQETQYF,TGCGCCAGCAGCCCCACTAGCGGGGGAACCCAAGAGACCCAGTACTTC
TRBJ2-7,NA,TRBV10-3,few,CAISPRGSHEQYF,TGTGCCATCAGTCCCAGGGGATCCCACGAGCAGTACTTC
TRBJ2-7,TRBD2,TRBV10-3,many,CAISANAGTSGVSEQYF,TGTGCCATCAGCGCAAATGCCGGGACTAGCGGGGTCAGCGAGCAGTACTTC